The next 26 T cell receptor beta chains were all read from a single sample in a study of blood T cell repertoires in COVID-19. This table comes from immunoSEQ multiplex PCR, and its TCRdb copy is limited to in-frame clones, with some not included. Among 80,000 to 90,000 clones listed, roughly 86% were seen once. Sequencing used peripheral blood. These receptors all stem from a woman aged 80 or over with acute or convalescent COVID-19.

This clone was observed a few times. J is TRBJ1-4 and V is TRBV19; 7 bases match TRBD1. CDR1 and CDR2 (germline): LNHDA, SQIVND (reference sequence). V lost 9 bases, J lost 6 bases, and 7 bases stayed unmatched. The CDR3 is made up of 13 amino acids. The CDR3 region is CASASTGYEKLFF. The CDR3 DNA follows: TGTGCCAGCGCGTCGACAGGGTATGAAAAACTGTTTTTT.

V is TRBV12-3 or TRBV12-4 and J is TRBJ2-5; D call uncertain. Trimming cost V 1 base and J 5 bases, with 8 bases left between them. This CDR3 has 13 amino acids. The CDR3, as DNA: TGTGCCAGCAGTTTAGGGGCTGGGGAGACCCAGTACTTC. Amino acids: CASSLGAGETQYF.

This clone was counted only a few times. The chain combines TRBV9 with TRBJ2-2, with 8 positions matching TRBD1. CDR1 is SGDLS and CDR2 is YYNGEE in the germline V gene. V shed 3 bases and J 4 bases; nucleotides not matched to a gene: 2. The CDR3 extends over 14 amino acids. CDR3 nucleotides: TGTGCCAGCAGCGCTACAGGGGGCACCGGGGAGCTGTTTTTT. Translated: CASSATGGTGELFF.

For the CDR3, the DNA is TGTGCCAGCAGCCCATGGTTGGCCTCTGGAAACACCATATATTTT. This encodes CASSPWLASGNTIYF. The rearrangement joins TRBV7-2 to TRBJ1-3; D unresolved. The CDR3 is made up of 15 amino acids. The germline gives CDR1 SGHTA, CDR2 FQGNSA. Trimming left V 5 bases short and J 0 bases short, with 11 bases between.

A few counts support this clone. This chain's CDR3 is CASSSGAYNEQFF. The CDR3 DNA reads as TGTGCCAGCAGCTCAGGGGCATACAATGAGCAGTTCTTC. V is TRBV9 and J is TRBJ2-1; the D gene is possibly TRBD1 (6 bases). The V and J ends lost 4 bases and 4 bases respectively, with 9 bases between them. Per germline, CDR1 SGDLS and CDR2 YYNGEE. The CDR3 consists of 13 residues.

This chain joins TRBV27 and TRBJ2-7; TRBD1 aligns across 10 bases. The ends lost 6 bases at V and 4 bases at J; junction bases unmatched: 3. The germline CDR1 and CDR2 sequences are MNHEY and SMNVEV (reference sequence). This CDR3 spans 13 amino acids. The CDR3 nucleotides read TGTGCCAGCAGACGACAGGGGGCTTACGAGCAGTACTTC. Its translation is CASRRQGAYEQYF.

This chain links TRBV11-1 with TRBJ1-3; 8 bases map to TRBD1. CDR1 is SGHAT and CDR2 is FQDESV in the germline V gene (reference sequence). V shed 4 bases, J shed 4 bases, and the junction held 6 bases outside the gene matches. The length of the CDR3 is 15 residues. The CDR3 nucleotides read TGTGCCAGCAGCTCCCGGACAGGGACGGGAAACACCATATATTTT. Translated: CASSSRTGTGNTIYF.

The chain carries TRBV6-1 and TRBJ1-3; 11 bases are a match to TRBD1. The CDR3 runs 17 residues. Germline CDR1 is MNHNS and CDR2 is SASEGT. Trimming took 4 bases from V and 3 from J; bases not matched to a gene: 8. CDR3 DNA sequence: TGTGCCAGCAGTGCGCAAGGACAGGGGGCAGTTGGAAACACCATATATTTT. Translating gives CASSAQGQGAVGNTIYF.

The J gene is TRBJ1-6, the V gene TRBV3-1 (or the pseudogene TRBV3-2), with TRBD1 as a possible D gene (6 bases). Per the germline V gene, CDR1 is LGHDT and CDR2 is YNNKEL (reference sequence). Between the trimmed V and J ends, which lost 2 bases and 7 bases, there was a span of 12 bases. The CDR3 is made up of 15 amino acids. CDR3 nucleotide sequence: TGTGCCAGCAGCCAACCAGGGGCAAGAAATTCACCCCTCCACTTT. It yields the protein CASSQPGARNSPLHF.

The V and J genes are TRBV5-1 and TRBJ2-1, with 7 bases matching TRBD1. Germline loops: CDR1 SGHRS, CDR2 YFSETQ. The J segment lost 2 bases and the V segment lost 4 bases, leaving 6 bases of the junction unmatched. The CDR3 has 15 amino acids. CDR3 bases: TGCGCCAGCAGCCCTCCGGGACAGACCTACAATGAGCAGTTCTTC. It yields the protein CASSPPGQTYNEQFF.

This clone was found once. CDR3 loop: CASSLGEVGPYEQYF. CDR3 in DNA: TGTGCCAGCAGCTTGGGGGAGGTGGGGCCCTACGAGCAGTACTTC. The chain combines TRBV5-8 with TRBJ2-7, with D perhaps matching TRBD2 (6 bases). The CDR3 extends over 15 amino acids. CDR1 SGHTS and CDR2 YDEGEE come from the germline V gene. V lost 0 bases, J lost 2 bases, and 12 bases lay in between.

This clone was seen more than once but under ten times. This chain joins TRBV2 and TRBJ1-1; TRBD1 matches 8 bases. Trimming removed 3 bases from V and 5 bases from J; junction bases left unmatched: 2. The germline gives CDR1 SNHLY, CDR2 FYNNEI. This CDR3 region has 13 residues. The CDR3: CASSEDRETEAFF. CDR3 nucleotides: TGTGCCAGCAGTGAGGACAGGGAAACTGAAGCTTTCTTT.

The CDR3 loop is CASSFTGAETQYF. In DNA, the CDR3 is TGTGCCAGCAGTTTCACAGGGGCCGAGACCCAGTACTTC. This sequence joins TRBV27 and TRBJ2-5, with 7 nucleotides matching TRBD1. This CDR3 contains 13 residues. Germline loops: CDR1 MNHEY, CDR2 SMNVEV (reference sequence). With V trimmed by 3 bases and J by 5 bases, 3 bases remained unmatched.

This sequence joins TRBV4-1 and TRBJ2-3, with 12 bases fitting TRBD2. This CDR3 has 14 residues. The trim removed 6 bases at V and 4 bases at J, leaving 2 bases unmatched. Germline CDR1 reads MGHRA; CDR2 reads YSYEKL. For the CDR3, the DNA is TGCGCCAGCAGAAGACTAGCGGGAGCAGATACGCAGTATTTT. This encodes CASRRLAGADTQYF.

The chain couples TRBV11-1 to TRBJ1-6, with TRBD1 as a possible D gene (5 bases). Germline values: CDR1 SGHAT, CDR2 FQDESV (reference sequence). The length of the CDR3 is 16 residues. V lost 1 base, J lost 7 bases, and 14 bases lay in between. The CDR3 DNA reads as TGTGCCAGCAGCTTAGGTGGAAGGGGAGGAAATTCACCCCTCCACTTT. Residues: CASSLGGRGGNSPLHF.

This chain uses TRBV27 with TRBJ1-2; TRBD1 is a possible D gene (6 bases). The germline V and J ends were trimmed by 3 bases and 2 bases, with 13 bases remaining between them. This CDR3 contains 15 residues. Germline loops: CDR1 MNHEY, CDR2 SMNVEV (reference sequence). The CDR3 is CASSFMGAPNYGYTF. DNA of the CDR3: TGTGCCAGCAGTTTTATGGGGGCACCGAACTATGGCTACACCTTC.

The chain links TRBV12-5 to TRBJ2-7, with no clear D. Trimming cost V 0 bases and J 6 bases, with 6 bases left between them. Germline CDR1 and CDR2: LGHNT and FRNRAP. This CDR3 comprises 12 residues. CDR3 bases: TGTGCTAGTGGTTTGGTACAAAGCGAGCAGTACTTC. Amino acid sequence: CASGLVQSEQYF.

In DNA, the CDR3 is TGTGCCAGCAGTGAATTCCAGGGGATTAATGAAAAACTGTTTTTT. The encoded protein is CASSEFQGINEKLFF. This rearrangement joins TRBV2 to TRBJ1-4; weak D call: TRBD1 (6 bases). Germline CDR1 and CDR2: SNHLY and FYNNEI. This CDR3 comprises 15 residues. Deletions cut 2 bases from V and 4 bases from J, with 11 bases between.

The genes are TRBV6-6 and TRBJ1-2; a weak D match, TRBD1 (5 bases). CDR3 length: 15 amino acids. V lost 0 bases to trimming and J lost 4 bases, with 12 bases between them. From germline, CDR1 is MNHNY and CDR2 SVGAGI (reference sequence). CDR3 protein: CASSYSWDSRYGYTF. The CDR3 DNA reads as TGTGCCAGCAGTTACTCGTGGGACTCCCGCTATGGCTACACCTTC.

CDR3 coding DNA: TGCAGTGCTAGTGGACATAGCGGGAGAAGCAGTGAGCAGTTCTTC. Translation: CSASGHSGRSSEQFF. The chain joins TRBV20-1 to TRBJ2-1, with TRBD2 matching over 9 bases. Losses at the gene ends were 3 bases for V and 9 bases for J; bases not matched to a gene: 12. The germline gives CDR1 DFQATT, CDR2 SNEGSKA (reference sequence). The CDR3 is 15 residues long.

This chain links TRBV3-1 (or the pseudogene TRBV3-2) with TRBJ1-1; 8 bases are shared with TRBD1. This CDR3 is built from 14 residues. Germline values: CDR1 LGHDT, CDR2 YNNKEL (reference sequence). Trimming took 3 bases from V and 1 from J; bases not matched to a gene: 1. CDR3 bases: TGTGCCAGCAGCCATGGGACAGGGAACACTGAAGCTTTCTTT. It encodes CASSHGTGNTEAFF.

V and J are TRBV3-1 (or the pseudogene TRBV3-2) and TRBJ2-5; TRBD2 aligns across 7 bases. This CDR3 is built from 13 residues. V was pared by 10 bases and J by 0 bases, with 5 bases of the junction left unmatched. Germline values: CDR1 LGHDT, CDR2 YNNKEL (reference sequence). Written as DNA, the CDR3 is TGTGCCACCCGAGCGGGGTACCAAGAGACCCAGTACTTC. Its protein product is CATRAGYQETQYF.

On this clone itself: The junction differs from germline at one of its ends, possibly a read error. V gene TRBV3-1 (or the pseudogene TRBV3-2) combines with J gene TRBJ2-1; a weak D match, TRBD1 (6 bases). CDR3 length equals 16 residues. CDR1 is LGHDT, CDR2 YNNKEL, per germline (reference sequence). The CDR3 loop reads CASSQDLGQTYDEQFF. The CDR3 DNA follows: TGTGCCAGCAGCCAAGATTTGGGACAAACCTACGATGAGCAGTTCTTC.

The chain employs TRBV5-5 and TRBJ1-6, with D perhaps TRBD1 (5 bases). The CDR3 totals 16 residues. V lost 0 bases to trimming and J lost 6 bases, with 13 bases between them. Germline V gene sequence: CDR1 SGHKS, CDR2 YYEKEE (reference sequence). The CDR3 spells CASSLVPRQGNSPLHF. The CDR3 DNA reads as TGTGCCAGCAGCTTGGTCCCCCGCCAGGGTAATTCACCCCTCCACTTT.

The sample holds one count of this clone. The chain carries TRBV10-1 and TRBJ1-2; D not certain. The CDR3 covers 13 residues. CDR1 and CDR2 from the germline V gene are WNHNN and SYGVQD (reference sequence). The V gene lost 8 bases and the J gene lost 8 bases, with 18 bases spanning the gap. In DNA form, the CDR3 reads TGCGCCAGCTCCCCTACCCCTTCGGGGGGCTACACCTTC. Encoded protein: CASSPTPSGGYTF.

The chain recombines TRBV4-2 with TRBJ1-6; D is perhaps TRBD1 (6 bases). The CDR3 consists of 16 residues. Trimming pared 0 bases from V and 10 bases from J, leaving 16 bases between. Germline V CDR1 and CDR2: LGHNA, YNFKEQ. CDR3 loop: CASSQEANRVASPLHF. The DNA of the CDR3 is TGTGCCAGCAGCCAAGAAGCTAACAGGGTCGCCTCACCCCTCCACTTT.